These 3 T cell receptor beta chains came from one sample sequenced in a study of PD-1 blockade in classical Hodgkin lymphoma. Using immunoSEQ multiplex PCR, the repertoire was profiled, and TCRdb retains in-frame clones only, with some absent. The sample has under 40,000 clones, about 88% seen once. Stated time point: newly diagnosed, previously untreated cHL patient sample. By magnetic negative selection, CD4+ T cells were purified from thawed PBMCs. The sample consisted of CD4+ T cells from blood. The receptors come from a human donor with classical Hodgkin lymphoma.

CDR3 protein: CASSPGGRTKSYEQYF. The CDR3 nucleotides read TGTGCCAGCAGCCCCGGTGGGCGGACTAAATCCTACGAGCAGTACTTC. This chain links TRBV5-6 with TRBJ2-7; tentatively, D is TRBD2 (6 bases). Looked up from germline, CDR1 is SGHDT and CDR2 is YYEEEE. The CDR3 runs 16 residues. Deletions cut 4 bases from V and 1 base from J, with 18 bases between.

This clone was observed a few times. J is TRBJ2-1 and V is TRBV6-6; 7 bases match TRBD2. The length of the CDR3 is 14 residues. The V and J ends lost 6 bases and 3 bases, in that order; junction bases with no gene match: 5. Germline assignment: CDR1 MNHNY and CDR2 SVGAGI (reference sequence). The CDR3 sequence: CASSLGLVYNEQFF. In DNA, the CDR3 is TGTGCCAGCAGCCTTGGACTAGTCTACAATGAGCAGTTCTTC.

The rearrangement links TRBV6-6 to TRBJ1-1; 8 nucleotides agree with TRBD1. The CDR3 is 16 amino acids. With 2 bases clipped from V and 1 base from J, the junction kept 6 bases outside the gene matches. Per germline, CDR1 MNHNY and CDR2 SVGAGI (reference sequence). CDR3 protein: CASSYGRGRGNTEAFF. CDR3 coding DNA: TGTGCCAGCAGTTACGGCAGGGGGCGAGGGAACACTGAAGCTTTCTTT.